At least ten counts were recorded for the clone carrying this TCR beta chain. Its specificity is not known. TCRdb independently ran MiXCR on the 5' RACE reads; one entry per CDR3 protein. Counted here are 160,000 or so distinct CDR3 sequences, around a third occurring once; the ten biggest clones make up around 11%. These data belong to a study of T-cell memory formation after mild COVID-19. V was pared by 6 bases and J by 5 bases, with 8 bases of the junction left unmatched. This CDR3 contains 15 residues. CDR1 and CDR2 from the germline V gene are SGHTA and FQGNSA. Study results and caveats: From day 15 to 85, contracting clones were balanced between CD4 and CD8, whereas later expanders leaned toward CD4+. SARS-CoV-2 specificity was not confirmed for second-wave clones peaking on day 37. Memory cells collected pre-infection included some clones that later responded, suggesting cross-reactive memory joined.

The origin of this receptor is an adult woman who had mild COVID-19 (a few samples of this study predate the infection). Cell type and time point are not known. The sample was PBMCs or a T cell subset sorted from them (not recorded which). J is TRBJ2-1 and V is TRBV7-2; 9 positions match TRBD2. CDR3 in amino acids: CASRFSGGLDNEQFF. The DNA for the CDR3 is TGTGCCAGCAGGTTTAGCGGGGGACTTGACAATGAGCAGTTCTTC.